Listed below are T cell receptor beta chains from one sample, sequenced in a study of blood T cell repertoires in COVID-19. Libraries were prepared by immunoSEQ multiplex PCR; TCRdb keeps only in-frame clonotypes and omits some of them. The data contain some 80,000 clones, 78% of them singletons. The specimen was peripheral blood. These receptors came from a human donor in a cohort sampled during active COVID-19. Each CDR3 is given with its conserved first and last residue. The D gene is left open where the match is weak. Clone size, where shown, is once, few, many, or a class for clones that have expanded.

clone_size j_call d_call v_call cdr3_nt cdr3_aa
. TRBJ2-1 . TRBV24-1 TGTGCCACCAGTGACCCTGAACTAACCTACAATGAGCAGTTCTTC CATSDPELTYNEQFF
. TRBJ1-4 . TRBV11-2 TGTGCCAGCAGCCTCGGAACTAATGAAAAACTGTTTTTT CASSLGTNEKLFF
. TRBJ2-7 . TRBV11-2 TGTGCCAGCAGCTTCGGCGGATCCTACGAGCAGTACTTC CASSFGGSYEQYF
. TRBJ1-1 . TRBV30 TGTGCCTGGAGTCGGGGGGATTGGGGGACTGAAGCTTTCTTT CAWSRGDWGTEAFF
. TRBJ2-1 . TRBV6-2/TRBV6-3 TGTGCCAGCAGTACCGTGATAGATGAGCAGTTCTTC CASSTVIDEQFF
. TRBJ1-1 . TRBV29-1 TGCAGCGTTCTAAAAACTGAAGCTTTCTTT CSVLKTEAFF
many TRBJ2-7 . TRBV21-1 TGTGCCAGCAGCATGGGGGGGAAACACTACGAGCAGTACTTC CASSMGGKHYEQYF
. TRBJ2-5 TRBD1 TRBV7-9 TGTGCCAGCAGCGTCCGGGACAGCTCTTTAGAGACCCAGTACTTC CASSVRDSSLETQYF
. TRBJ1-2 . TRBV5-1 TGCGCCAGCAGCTTGGTGGGGGCCGGGGTAGATGGCTACACCTTC CASSLVGAGVDGYTF
few TRBJ2-1 TRBD2 TRBV27 TGTGCCAGCAGTGGGGATAGCGGGAGCTCCTACAATGAGCAGTTCTTC CASSGDSGSSYNEQFF
. TRBJ2-2 TRBD2 TRBV10-3 TGTGCCATCACTGGGACTAGCGGGATCTCCGGGGAGCTGTTTTTT CAITGTSGISGELFF
. TRBJ2-7 TRBD2 TRBV28 TGTGCCAGCAGTTTAGGATCTAGCGGGGTAGTATACGAGCAGTACTTC CASSLGSSGVVYEQYF
once TRBJ2-7 TRBD1 TRBV9 TGTGCCAGCAGCGCCCGAGGGGGACAGGGATTTAACGAGCAGTACTTC CASSARGGQGFNEQYF
few TRBJ1-2 TRBD1 TRBV7-9 TGTGCCAGCAGCCCCAGAGTAGGACAGGGGTCCTATGGCTACACCTTC CASSPRVGQGSYGYTF
. TRBJ1-1 . TRBV7-3 TGTGCCAGCAGCTTATATCCCCCTGACACTGAAGCTTTCTTT CASSLYPPDTEAFF
. TRBJ1-4 TRBD1 TRBV30 TGTGCCGGGAGAGGACAGGGTAATGAAAAACTGTTTTTT CAGRGQGNEKLFF
. TRBJ2-2 . TRBV11-2 TGTGCCAGCAGCTCCTTACAGGGAGACACCGGGGAGCTGTTTTTT CASSSLQGDTGELFF
. TRBJ1-2 TRBD1 TRBV28 TGTGCCAGCAGTTCGGGGACAGTTTATGGCTACACCTTC CASSSGTVYGYTF
. TRBJ1-2 TRBD1 TRBV6-5 TGTGCCAGCAGTTACCGGGGACAGGGGAACTATGGCTACACCTTC CASSYRGQGNYGYTF
. TRBJ2-5 . TRBV7-8 TGTGCCAGCAGCCCCGACTTCGACTCGATCCAAGAGACCCAGTACTTC CASSPDFDSIQETQYF
once TRBJ2-1 TRBD2 TRBV5-4 TGTGCCAGCAGCTTGGACACTAGCGGTTACAATGAGCAGTTCTTC CASSLDTSGYNEQFF
. TRBJ1-3 . TRBV9 TGTGCCAGCAGCGTAGGCAGGGCTAGACAGGCAAACACCATATATTTT CASSVGRARQANTIYF
. TRBJ2-2 TRBD1 TRBV5-1 TGCGCCAGCAGCTGGGGGACAGGGGGCGCCGGGGAGCTGTTTTTT CASSWGTGGAGELFF
many TRBJ2-1 TRBD2 TRBV5-4 TGTGCCAGCAGCTTGGCGGCCAGCGGGGCCCACAATGAGCAGTTCTTC CASSLAASGAHNEQFF
. TRBJ1-4 . TRBV5-4 TGTGCCAGCAGCGTGGGGTGGGACACCGAAAAACTGTTTTTT CASSVGWDTEKLFF
few TRBJ2-5 TRBD1 TRBV18 TGTGCCAGCTCACCGAGGGACAGGGGGCAGCAAGAGACCCAGTACTTC CASSPRDRGQQETQYF
. TRBJ2-3 TRBD2 TRBV7-2 TGTGCCAGCAGCTTTGTTCGTCTAGCGGGAGATACGCAGTATTTT CASSFVRLAGDTQYF
. TRBJ1-1 . TRBV10-3 TGTGCCACCGGGAACACTGAAGCTTTCTTT CATGNTEAFF
once TRBJ2-7 TRBD2 TRBV11-2 TGTGCCAGCAGCTTAGACGGCGGGGGGATCTACGAGCAGTACTTC CASSLDGGGIYEQYF
. TRBJ1-2 TRBD1 TRBV5-1 TGCGCCAGCAGCTTGGCCGCGCAGGGGGGCGGCTACACCTTC CASSLAAQGGGYTF
. TRBJ2-3 . TRBV5-4 TGTGCCAGCAGCTTGGGGCCAGGGGCCTTAGATACGCAGTATTTT CASSLGPGALDTQYF
. TRBJ2-7 TRBD1 TRBV28 TGTGCCAGCAGCCCAGACAGGGCCTCCTACGAGCAGTACTTC CASSPDRASYEQYF
few TRBJ2-3 . TRBV28 TGTGCCAGCAGTCTCTTAGATACGCAGTATTTT CASSLLDTQYF
. TRBJ2-1 TRBD1 TRBV12-5 TGTGCTAGTGGTTTGGTACAGGGGAATGAGCAGTTCTTC CASGLVQGNEQFF
. TRBJ1-2 . TRBV7-2 TGTGCCAGCAGCTTATTTCGACAGGCAGTGGATGGCTACACCTTC CASSLFRQAVDGYTF
. TRBJ1-1 . TRBV4-3 TGCGCCAGCAGCCTGGGGGCGGGGGCGGCTGAAGCTTTCTTT CASSLGAGAAEAFF
. TRBJ1-6 . TRBV5-4 TGTGCCAGCAGTCGCCGGGAAGGCTTCCCCAGCGCCTATAATTCACCCCTCCACTTT CASSRREGFPSAYNSPLHF
. TRBJ1-6 TRBD1 TRBV27 TGTGCCAGCAGTTTCGCCAGGGGGAATTCACCCCTCCACTTT CASSFARGNSPLHF
. TRBJ1-5 . TRBV24-1 TGTGCCACCAGTGATGTCGGGAGAGACAATCAGCCCCAGCATTTT CATSDVGRDNQPQHF
. TRBJ1-1 . TRBV6-5 TGTGCCAGCAGTTCCAGGGTGCTGGACACTGAAGCTTTCTTT CASSSRVLDTEAFF
. TRBJ2-6 . TRBV6-5 TGTGCCAGCAGCCAAGGGGGTTTCGGGGCCAACGTCCTGACTTTC CASSQGGFGANVLTF
. TRBJ2-5 . TRBV27 TGTGCCAGCAGTCCCAGGGGGAGGGAGACCCAGTACTTC CASSPRGRETQYF
. TRBJ1-1 . TRBV6-5 TGTGCCAGCACCCTAAAGAGGAACACTGAAGCTTTCTTT CASTLKRNTEAFF
few TRBJ1-6 . TRBV6-6 TGTGCCAGCGGGGGAGGACTGGGGAATTCACCCCTCCACTTT CASGGGLGNSPLHF
. TRBJ1-3 . TRBV14 TGTGCCAGCAGCCTCAACACAGACTCTGGAAACACCATATATTTT CASSLNTDSGNTIYF
. TRBJ1-1 . TRBV7-9 TGTGCCAGCAGCCCGCGGGAAGTGTCTGAAGCTTTCTTT CASSPREVSEAFF
few TRBJ2-2 TRBD2 TRBV27 TGTGCCAGCAGTTTAATAATAGGGCTAGCGGGAGCCGGGGAGCTGTTTTTT CASSLIIGLAGAGELFF
. TRBJ1-1 . TRBV7-6 TGTGCCAGCAGCCCCAGATTGCCAGGTATGGTGGAACGGAACACTGAAGCTTTCTTT CASSPRLPGMVERNTEAFF
. TRBJ1-1 . TRBV6-5 TGTGCCAGCAGCCTCGTAGGGGAAGGCACTGAAGCTTTCTTT CASSLVGEGTEAFF
once TRBJ1-2 . TRBV2 TGTGCCAGAGGGGGGGGCGATGGCTACACCTTC CARGGGDGYTF
. TRBJ2-1 TRBD2 TRBV4-3 TGCGCCAGCAGCCAACTAGCGGGAGATTATGAGCAGTTCTTC CASSQLAGDYEQFF